Below are 15 T cell receptor beta chains sequenced from a single sample in a study of early T cells in non-severe SARS-CoV-2 infection. TCRdb called the 5' RACE reads again in MiXCR, with one record for every CDR3 protein. The sample has around 50,000 distinct CDR3 sequences; approximately 6.2% are singletons. Sample: whole blood. Every receptor here comes from an adult who was a healthcare worker with PCR-confirmed SARS-CoV-2 infection or an uninfected control (not recorded which).

This clonotype was recorded at least ten times. This chain joins TRBV4-3 and TRBJ2-6; maybe TRBD1 (6 bases). The V gene's germline CDR1 is LGHNA and CDR2 YSLEER. The CDR3 covers 20 residues. The ends were cut back, 0 bases at V and 0 bases at J, with 18 bases in the middle. The CDR3 protein is CASSQDYSGVVFSGANVLTF. DNA of the CDR3: TGCGCCAGCAGCCAAGATTACTCAGGGGTGGTCTTCTCTGGGGCCAACGTCCTGACTTTC.

The table lists this clonotype with a few counts. This chain joins TRBV6-2 or TRBV6-3 and TRBJ2-1, with D perhaps matching TRBD2 (6 bases). The CDR3 is 14 residues long. Germline lookup yields CDR1 MNHEY and CDR2 SVGEGT. The V end lost 7 bases, the J end lost 5 bases, and 15 bases lay between the germline ends. CDR3 sequence: CASIGPSGDNEQFF. As DNA, the CDR3 is TGTGCCAGCATAGGGCCTTCGGGAGACAATGAGCAGTTCTTC.

This clonotype was picked up many times. The chain employs TRBV5-5 and TRBJ1-6, with TRBD1 matching 7 bases. J was trimmed by 0 bases and V by 2 bases; bases with no gene match: 8. This CDR3 comprises 18 residues. Germline V gives CDR1 SGHKS, CDR2 YYEKEE (reference sequence). DNA of the CDR3: TGTGCCAGCAGCTTAAGGACCGGGGACAGCTCCTATAATTCACCCCTCCACTTT. It specifies CASSLRTGDSSYNSPLHF.

This clonotype occurred many times. The CDR3 loop is CASSQELAGGLTTDTQYF. Written as DNA, the CDR3 is TGCGCCAGCAGCCAAGAACTAGCGGGGGGCCTTACCACAGATACGCAGTATTTT. The genes are TRBV4-3 and TRBJ2-3, with 12 positions matching TRBD2. Germline V gene sequence: CDR1 LGHNA, CDR2 YSLEER. The CDR3 runs to 18 residues. With 0 bases clipped from V and 2 bases from J, the junction kept 6 bases outside the gene matches.

V and J are TRBV4-3 and TRBJ2-3; 7 nucleotides align to TRBD1. The CDR3 is 17 amino acids. With V trimmed by 1 base and J by 0 bases, 7 bases remained unmatched. Germline V gene sequence: CDR1 LGHNA, CDR2 YSLEER. This chain's CDR3 is CASSQGKTGISTDTQYF. In nucleotides, the CDR3 is TGCGCCAGCAGCCAAGGAAAGACAGGGATTAGCACAGATACGCAGTATTTT.

Ten or more counts support this clonotype. V and J are TRBV9 and TRBJ2-5, with 9 positions matching TRBD1. Germline CDR1 and CDR2: SGDLS and YYNGEE. This CDR3 is 16 amino acids long. V trimming: 0 bases; J trimming: 5 bases; junction bases outside the gene matches: 8. The CDR3 coding sequence is TGTGCCAGCAGCGTAGCGGGACAGGGCATCGGGGAGACCCAGTACTTC. Its translation is CASSVAGQGIGETQYF.

This clonotype was recorded many times. The chain is built from TRBV12-3 or TRBV12-4 and TRBJ2-5; D may be TRBD2 (6 bases). The CDR3 runs to 15 residues. V dropped 6 bases and J dropped 7 bases, with 21 bases sitting between them. The CDR3 here is CASSFAGHEGGTQYF. The CDR3 DNA sequence: TGTGCCAGCAGCTTCGCAGGGCACGAGGGAGGGACCCAGTACTTC.

The genes are TRBV6-2 or TRBV6-3 and TRBJ1-5, with 7 bases aligning to TRBD1. The CDR3 covers 14 residues. The V gene's germline CDR1 is MNHEY and CDR2 SVGEGT. V gave up 8 bases and J gave up 3 bases; unmatched junction bases: 7. The CDR3: CASHHDRDNQPQHF. CDR3 DNA: TGTGCCAGCCACCATGACAGGGACAATCAGCCCCAGCATTTT.

This clonotype was counted ten times or more. The chain has TRBV7-2 and TRBJ1-2; perhaps TRBD1 as D (5 bases). Germline V CDR1 and CDR2: SGHTA, FQGNSA. V lost 5 bases, J lost 4 bases, and 11 bases lay in between. CDR3 length: 13 residues. The CDR3 bases are TGTGCCAGCAGCGTACGGGACGGCTATGGCTACACCTTC. Amino acid sequence: CASSVRDGYGYTF.

The chain joins TRBV6-1 to TRBJ2-3, with D possibly matching TRBD1 (6 bases). V dropped 3 bases and J dropped 2 bases, with 9 bases sitting between them. This CDR3 is 14 amino acids long. The V gene's germline CDR1 is MNHNS and CDR2 SASEGT. The CDR3 protein is CASSDRGNTDTQYF. The CDR3 DNA sequence: TGTGCCAGCAGTGACAGGGGTAACACAGATACGCAGTATTTT.

This clonotype was observed many times. The chain employs TRBV20-1 and TRBJ2-3; unclear D gene. The CDR3 length is 15 residues. Germline V CDR1 and CDR2: DFQATT, SNEGSKA (reference sequence). The germline V and J ends were trimmed by 6 bases and 6 bases, with 22 bases remaining between them. This CDR3 reads CSAESDQPASDTQYF. CDR3 nucleotide sequence: TGCAGTGCAGAGTCGGACCAACCAGCGTCGGATACGCAGTATTTT.

This clonotype was counted many times. The chain employs TRBV7-2 and TRBJ1-2; no clear D gene. The CDR3 spans 14 residues. Germline V gene sequence: CDR1 SGHTA, CDR2 FQGNSA. Trimming took 6 bases from V and 0 from J, leaving 11 bases between them. CDR3 in DNA: TGTGCCAGCAGTTACAGAGCGACTAACTATGGCTACACCTTC. Translation gives CASSYRATNYGYTF.

The chain is built from TRBV19 and TRBJ2-2; tentatively, D is TRBD2 (5 bases). The germline V gene has CDR1 LNHDA and CDR2 SQIVND (reference sequence). V dropped 5 bases and J dropped 5 bases, with 9 bases sitting between them. The CDR3 is 13 residues long. CDR3 sequence (DNA): TGTGCCAGTAGTTGGAGGTGGACCGGGGAGCTGTTTTTT. Amino acid sequence: CASSWRWTGELFF.

The chain joins TRBV6-5 to TRBJ1-1, with D possibly being TRBD1 (6 bases). Germline CDR1 is MNHEY and CDR2 is SVGAGI. This CDR3 is 14 amino acids long. V was clipped by 6 bases and J by 1 base, with 12 bases between them. In DNA form, the CDR3 reads TGTGCCAGCAGAACGGGACAAAGGAACACTGAAGCTTTCTTT. This gives the protein CASRTGQRNTEAFF.

This clonotype was counted ten times or more. The chain couples TRBV11-2 to TRBJ2-3, with 7 bases fitting TRBD1. CDR3 size: 16 residues. The germline CDR1 and CDR2 sequences are SGHAT and FQNNGV. Trimming removed 5 bases from V and 5 bases from J; junction bases left unmatched: 13. The CDR3 sequence is CASSPTVGTAGDTQYF. The CDR3 DNA sequence: TGTGCCAGCAGCCCAACAGTGGGGACAGCAGGAGATACGCAGTATTTT.